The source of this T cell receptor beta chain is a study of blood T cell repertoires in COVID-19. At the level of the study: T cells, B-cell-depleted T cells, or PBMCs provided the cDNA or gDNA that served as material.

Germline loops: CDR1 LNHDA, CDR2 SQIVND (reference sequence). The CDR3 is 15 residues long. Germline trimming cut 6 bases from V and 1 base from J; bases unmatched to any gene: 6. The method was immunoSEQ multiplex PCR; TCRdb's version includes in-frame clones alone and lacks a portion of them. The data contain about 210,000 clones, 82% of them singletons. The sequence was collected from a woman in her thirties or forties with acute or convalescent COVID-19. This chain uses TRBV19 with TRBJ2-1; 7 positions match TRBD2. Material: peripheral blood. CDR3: CASSLRGESYNEQFF. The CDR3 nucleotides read TGTGCCAGTAGCCTCCGGGGGGAGTCCTACAATGAGCAGTTCTTC.